These 30 T cell receptor beta chains came from one sample sequenced in a study of blood T cell repertoires in COVID-19. Produced via immunoSEQ multiplex PCR; TCRdb's table is partial and in-frame only. The sample shows approximately 74,000 clones, under 85% of them seen only once. Sequences were obtained from peripheral blood. Source of these receptors: a man in his 60s with acute or convalescent COVID-19.

V gene TRBV5-6 combines with J gene TRBJ2-5, with D unresolved. Germline values: CDR1 SGHDT, CDR2 YYEEEE. V was cut by 2 bases and J by 7 bases, with 9 bases left in between. The CDR3 contains 12 residues. CDR3 amino acids: CASSFSRRTQYF. DNA of the CDR3: TGTGCCAGCAGCTTCAGTCGTCGGACCCAGTACTTC.

The chain employs TRBV20-1 and TRBJ2-5; 7 nucleotides agree with TRBD2. The CDR3 contains 11 residues. The germline gives CDR1 DFQATT, CDR2 SNEGSKA (reference sequence). This CDR3 is CTVWGGETQYF. CDR3 nucleotides: TGCACCGTCTGGGGGGGAGAGACCCAGTACTTC.

The genes are TRBV28 and TRBJ1-1, with D perhaps TRBD1 (5 bases). Germline V gene lookup returns CDR1 MDHEN and CDR2 SYDVKM. The CDR3 totals 15 residues. Trimming left V 3 bases short and J 0 bases short, with 11 bases between. The CDR3 reads CASSFRRQMNTEAFF. CDR3 nucleotides: TGTGCCAGCAGTTTTCGGCGACAGATGAACACTGAAGCTTTCTTT.

This clone was observed a handful of times. The chain is built from TRBV7-9 and TRBJ2-7, with a possible D match to TRBD1 (6 bases). The V gene lost 3 bases and the J gene lost 7 bases, with 10 bases spanning the gap. Looked up from germline, CDR1 is SEHNR and CDR2 is FQNEAQ (reference sequence). The CDR3 contains 12 residues. Here the CDR3 DNA reads TGTGCCAGCAGCTTCCTTACAGGGGAGCAGTACTTC. Protein product: CASSFLTGEQYF.

V gene TRBV2 combines with J gene TRBJ2-7; 8 bases are a match to TRBD1. V shed 6 bases and J 4 bases; nucleotides not matched to a gene: 8. Germline-derived CDR1 and CDR2 are SNHLY and FYNNEI. The CDR3 has 14 amino acids. The CDR3 region has the DNA TGTGCCAGCAGCGGAGACAGGGGAGCTTACGAGCAGTACTTC. Translating gives CASSGDRGAYEQYF.

The J gene is TRBJ2-5, the V gene TRBV12-3 or TRBV12-4, with a weak D call TRBD1 (6 bases). The V end lost 8 bases, the J end lost 5 bases, and 9 bases lay between the germline ends. The CDR3 contains 11 residues. Here the CDR3 DNA reads TGTGCCAGCTCCCAGGGGGAGACCCAGTACTTC. This gives the protein CASSQGETQYF.

The J gene is TRBJ2-3, the V gene TRBV5-8; D ambiguous. This CDR3 is 15 amino acids long. Looked up from germline, CDR1 is SGHTS and CDR2 is YDEGEE. V lost 3 bases and J 0 bases, leaving 11 bases between the germline ends. CDR3 loop: CASSSFSVSTDTQYF. Here the CDR3 DNA reads TGTGCCAGCAGCTCCTTTTCAGTTAGCACAGATACGCAGTATTTT.

The chain couples TRBV19 to TRBJ2-3; 8 positions match TRBD1. CDR3 length: 15 amino acids. Germline CDR1 is LNHDA and CDR2 is SQIVND (reference sequence). V was pared by 7 bases and J by 4 bases, with 10 bases of the junction left unmatched. CDR3 loop: CASNMDRASADTQYF. The CDR3, as DNA: TGTGCCAGTAATATGGACAGGGCGAGCGCAGATACGCAGTATTTT. Using reference TRBV19 and TRBJ2-3 for the parts outside the CDR3, the full variable domain is DGGITQSPKYLFRKEGQNVTLSCEQNLNHDAMYWYRQDPGQGLRLIYYSQIVNDFQKGDIAEGYSVSREKKESFPLTVTSAQKNPTAFYLCASNMDRASADTQYFGPGTRLTVL.

The rearrangement joins TRBV10-3 to TRBJ2-5, with D perhaps TRBD1 (5 bases). Germline-derived CDR1 and CDR2 are ENHRY and SYGVKD. The CDR3 runs 15 residues. Deletions cut 7 bases from V and 1 base from J, with 16 bases between. CDR3 residues: CAINPGFSAQETQYF. The CDR3 region has the DNA TGTGCCATCAACCCAGGGTTTTCGGCCCAAGAGACCCAGTACTTC.

V and J are TRBV7-3 and TRBJ2-3, with D perhaps TRBD2 (6 bases). Per germline, CDR1 SGHTA and CDR2 FQGTGA. Trimming stripped 5 bases from V and 6 bases from J, with 12 bases between. The CDR3 is made up of 13 amino acids. Here the CDR3 DNA reads TGTGCCAGCAGCGCCATCCGGGAGGATACGCAGTATTTT. Encoded protein: CASSAIREDTQYF.

The chain has TRBV7-2 and TRBJ2-7; possibly TRBD2 for D (5 bases). This CDR3 is built from 14 residues. V was shortened by 7 bases and J by 4 bases, with 17 bases between the two germline ends. The V gene's germline CDR1 is SGHTA and CDR2 FQGNSA. CDR3 DNA sequence: TGTGCCAGCACCCCCGGAGCCGGGGAGTACGAGCAGTACTTC. It encodes CASTPGAGEYEQYF.

This chain joins TRBV6-1 and TRBJ1-4; tentatively, D is TRBD1 (5 bases). This CDR3 region has 13 residues. Per the germline V gene, CDR1 is MNHNS and CDR2 is SASEGT. Trimming cost V 5 bases and J 7 bases, with 11 bases left between them. CDR3 sequence reads: CASSTQGGEKLFF. The CDR3, as DNA: TGTGCCAGCAGTACCCAGGGTGGTGAAAAACTGTTTTTT.

This chain uses TRBV4-2 with TRBJ1-4, with TRBD1 matching 8 bases. CDR3 length: 14 residues. Germline lookup yields CDR1 LGHNA and CDR2 YNFKEQ. Trimming removed 3 bases from V and 7 bases from J; junction bases left unmatched: 4. DNA for the CDR3: TGTGCCAGCAGCCACGACAGGGGTTTTGAAAAACTGTTTTTT. Translating it yields CASSHDRGFEKLFF.

The V gene is TRBV27, the J gene TRBJ2-7, with TRBD1 matching over 8 bases. From germline, CDR1 is MNHEY and CDR2 SMNVEV (reference sequence). The V segment lost 3 bases and the J segment 4 bases; nucleotides outside the gene matches: 11. The CDR3 loop spans 16 amino acids. CDR3 sequence (DNA): TGTGCCAGCAGTTTCCTCAGGGGGCGAGGTATTTACGAGCAGTACTTC. This translates into CASSFLRGRGIYEQYF.

V and J are TRBV20-1 and TRBJ1-4, with no clear D. The CDR3 is 12 amino acids. Per germline, CDR1 DFQATT and CDR2 SNEGSKA (reference sequence). Trimming took off 3 bases at V and 4 bases at J, with 6 bases between the two ends. Here the CDR3 reads CSASGHNEKLFF. The CDR3 bases are TGCAGTGCTAGTGGGCATAATGAAAAACTGTTTTTT.

V and J are TRBV27 and TRBJ1-5; possibly TRBD1 for D (5 bases). Germline V gene sequence: CDR1 MNHEY, CDR2 SMNVEV (reference sequence). Deletions cut 0 bases from V and 5 bases from J, with 17 bases between. This CDR3 is 17 amino acids long. CDR3 DNA: TGTGCCAGCAGTTTATCTTGGGCAGGGACGGGGGATCAGCCCCAGCATTTT. Translated: CASSLSWAGTGDQPQHF.

The V and J genes are TRBV27 and TRBJ1-1; possibly TRBD1 for D (6 bases). The V end lost 6 bases, the J end lost 5 bases, and 13 bases lay between the germline ends. The CDR3 length is 13 residues. The germline gives CDR1 MNHEY, CDR2 SMNVEV (reference sequence). CDR3 nucleotides: TGTGCCAGCAGCCGGGGGGCTGAGACTGAAGCTTTCTTT. Residues: CASSRGAETEAFF.

CDR3 DNA sequence: TGTGCCAGTACCTTCCCCAAGGGGGCCTTTCTTGCCTACGAGCAGTACTTC. This encodes CASTFPKGAFLAYEQYF. The V and J genes are TRBV19 and TRBJ2-7; 7 bases match TRBD1. The germline gives CDR1 LNHDA, CDR2 SQIVND (reference sequence). Losses at the gene ends were 7 bases for V and 2 bases for J; bases not matched to a gene: 17. The CDR3 runs to 17 residues.

V and J are TRBV6-5 and TRBJ1-3, with TRBD1 matching over 7 bases. V shed 5 bases, J shed 16 bases, and the junction held 8 bases outside the gene matches. The CDR3 is made up of 11 amino acids. Germline V gene data show CDR1 as MNHEY and CDR2 as SVGAGI. In DNA form, the CDR3 reads TGTGCCAGCAGTATTGGGACAGCCTGGTATTTT. Translated: CASSIGTAWYF.

This clone is categorized as large. The rearrangement joins TRBV6-5 to TRBJ1-1, with no clear D. V was shortened by 2 bases and J by 1 base, with 14 bases between the two germline ends. The germline V gene has CDR1 MNHEY and CDR2 SVGAGI. CDR3 length equals 16 residues. The CDR3 coding sequence is TGTGCCAGCAGTTACGGTGGGTCGGGGAGGAACACTGAAGCTTTCTTT. As protein: CASSYGGSGRNTEAFF.

V and J are TRBV15 and TRBJ1-2, with D possibly matching TRBD1 (5 bases). V gave up 5 bases and J gave up 0 bases, with 16 bases separating them. Germline CDR1 is LNHNV and CDR2 is YYDKDF (reference sequence). This CDR3 region has 16 residues. The CDR3 DNA is TGTGCCACCAGCTCCCCGGGCAGGGCTTCTAACTATGGCTACACCTTC. Its translation: CATSSPGRASNYGYTF.

This chain joins TRBV27 and TRBJ2-2; possible D gene TRBD1, 5 bases. CDR3 length equals 14 residues. The V end was cut by 3 bases, the J end by 4 bases, with 9 bases between. Germline loops: CDR1 MNHEY, CDR2 SMNVEV (reference sequence). The CDR3 reads CASSFQGGTGELFF. The DNA of the CDR3 is TGTGCCAGCAGTTTCCAGGGCGGCACCGGGGAGCTGTTTTTT.

The chain links TRBV19 to TRBJ2-7; D perhaps matches TRBD1 (6 bases). V dropped 5 bases and J dropped 2 bases, with 19 bases sitting between them. In germline, CDR1 is LNHDA, CDR2 SQIVND (reference sequence). This CDR3 is 16 amino acids long. For the CDR3, the DNA is TGTGCCAGTAGTTCAGGGGTCAAGGGGCCTACCTACGAGCAGTACTTC. Residues: CASSSGVKGPTYEQYF.

The gene calls are TRBV18 and TRBJ1-5; 9 bases are shared with TRBD1. The CDR3 loop spans 15 amino acids. In germline, CDR1 is KGHSH, CDR2 LQKENI. Trimming took 6 bases from V and 5 from J; bases not matched to a gene: 8. The CDR3 bases are TGTGCCAGCTCGCCCACAGGGGGCGAAGATCAGCCCCAGCATTTT. This translates into CASSPTGGEDQPQHF.

The chain uses TRBV18 and TRBJ1-1; 9 nucleotides align to TRBD1. After removal of 1 base from V and 3 bases from J, the junction contained 12 bases not matched to a gene. This CDR3 comprises 18 residues. In germline, CDR1 is KGHSH, CDR2 LQKENI. CDR3 sequence: CASSPQTGGATLYTEAFF. Written as DNA, the CDR3 is TGTGCCAGCTCACCACAAACAGGGGGCGCGACTCTATACACTGAAGCTTTCTTT.

V is TRBV5-1 and J is TRBJ2-1, with a tentative D call TRBD2 (5 bases). The V and J ends lost 1 base and 7 bases respectively, with 15 bases between them. Per the germline V gene, CDR1 is SGHRS and CDR2 is YFSETQ. This CDR3 spans 15 amino acids. CDR3 in amino acids: CASSLSWRRGNEQFF. In DNA, the CDR3 is TGCGCCAGCAGCTTGTCCTGGAGGCGTGGGAATGAGCAGTTCTTC.

In this sample, this clone turned up a few times. The chain is built from TRBV4-1 and TRBJ1-6; 9 bases map to TRBD1. Germline CDR1 is MGHRA and CDR2 is YSYEKL. After removal of 3 bases from V and 9 bases from J, the junction contained 6 bases not matched to a gene. This CDR3 has 15 amino acids. CDR3 loop: CASSQLQGAVSPLHF. In nucleotides, the CDR3 is TGCGCCAGCAGCCAGTTACAGGGGGCGGTTTCACCCCTCCACTTT.

Here the CDR3 reads CASSRGTGGAETEAFF. The DNA of the CDR3 is TGTGCCAGCAGCCGAGGGACAGGGGGTGCGGAAACTGAAGCTTTCTTT. J is TRBJ1-1 and V is TRBV4-2, with TRBD1 identical over 11 bases. From germline, CDR1 is LGHNA and CDR2 YNFKEQ. The CDR3 extends over 16 amino acids. The V segment lost 4 bases and the J segment 5 bases; nucleotides outside the gene matches: 9.

A few counts support this clone. J is TRBJ1-1 and V is TRBV19; the match to TRBD1 covers 7 bases. V dropped 4 bases and J dropped 1; count of bases not matched to a gene: 9. The CDR3 length is 16 residues. CDR1 is LNHDA and CDR2 is SQIVND in the germline V gene (reference sequence). The CDR3 region is CASSKGRQGGNTEAFF. DNA of the CDR3: TGTGCCAGTAGTAAAGGACGGCAGGGGGGGAACACTGAAGCTTTCTTT.

This sequence joins TRBV27 and TRBJ1-1; possible D gene TRBD1, 6 bases. The germline CDR1 and CDR2 sequences are MNHEY and SMNVEV (reference sequence). The CDR3 totals 13 residues. Deletions cut 4 bases from V and 3 bases from J, with 9 bases between. The CDR3 is CASSYRQDTEAFF. The CDR3 DNA is TGTGCCAGCAGTTACCGACAGGACACTGAAGCTTTCTTT.